This T cell receptor (beta chain) was documented in a study of T cell changes during pregnancy in multiple sclerosis. CDR1 is MNHEY, CDR2 SMNVEV, per germline (reference sequence). Trimming left V 1 base short and J 5 bases short, with 8 bases between. The CDR3 sequence is 13 residues long. Sequenced by immunoSEQ multiplex PCR; TCRdb stores in-frame clones only, minus some. The sample has approximately 88,000 clones, over 80% seen once. The rearrangement uses TRBV27 and TRBJ2-5; D uncertain. This sample comprised peripheral blood, obtained in the first trimester of pregnancy. The origin of this receptor is a female donor with multiple sclerosis, enrolled in a pregnancy study. Here the CDR3 DNA reads TGTGCCAGCAGTTTATTTTCGAGTGAGACCCAGTACTTC. It translates to CASSLFSSETQYF.